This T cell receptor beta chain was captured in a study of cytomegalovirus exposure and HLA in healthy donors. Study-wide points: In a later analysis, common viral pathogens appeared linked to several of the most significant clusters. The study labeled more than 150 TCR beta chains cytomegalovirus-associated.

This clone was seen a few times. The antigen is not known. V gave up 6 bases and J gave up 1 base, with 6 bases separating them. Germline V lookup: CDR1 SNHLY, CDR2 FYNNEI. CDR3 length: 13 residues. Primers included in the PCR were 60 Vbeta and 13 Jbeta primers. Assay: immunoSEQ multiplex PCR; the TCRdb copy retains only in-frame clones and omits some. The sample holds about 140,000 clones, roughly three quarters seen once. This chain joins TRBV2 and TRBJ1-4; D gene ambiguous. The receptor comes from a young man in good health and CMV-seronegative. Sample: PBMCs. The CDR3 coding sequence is TGTGCCAGCAGATCCGGAACTAATGAAAAACTGTTTTTT. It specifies CASRSGTNEKLFF. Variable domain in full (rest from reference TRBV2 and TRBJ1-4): EPEVTQTPSHQVTQMGQEVILRCVPISNHLYFYWYRQILGQKVEFLVSFYNNEISEKSEIFDDQFSVERPDGSNFTLKIRSTKLEDSAMYFCASRSGTNEKLFFGSGTQLSVL.